The entry below gives a single TCR beta chain sequence along with its context. Its antigen remains unidentified. These data come from a study of breast tumors, draining lymph nodes, adjacent tissues. The study's findings and limits: The lymph node origin of tumor T cells was framed as consistent with a hypothesis, not demonstrated. Luminal-like breast cancer showed significantly higher tumor–nontumor repertoire similarity than basal-like. Tumors had less TCR diversity than lymph nodes, more than nontumor tissue.

Axillary draining lymph nodes of breast cancer patients supplied the node samples. TCRdb itself ran the multiplex PCR reads through MiXCR, one entry per CDR3 protein. The table includes 150,000 to 250,000 distinct CDR3 sequences, approximately 33% detected once. This TCR came from a female donor with breast cancer. Some clones in this sample may be carry-over from other donors' samples. Sequences were obtained from axillary lymph node tissue.

The CDR3 region has the DNA TGTGCCACCAGTGATCCGAGGACAGGGGGAAATGAGCAGTATTTT. It codes for CATSDPRTGGNEQYF. V is TRBV24-1 and J is TRBJ2-3, with 10 bases identical to TRBD1. After removal of 3 bases from V and 11 bases from J, the junction contained 10 bases not matched to a gene. In germline, CDR1 is KGHDR, CDR2 SFDVKD. The CDR3 is 15 residues long.